Shown below are 30 T cell receptor beta chains from a single sample sequenced in a study of STAT5B mutations in CD4+ large granular lymphocyte leukemia. Repertoires were generated with immunoSEQ multiplex PCR, while TCRdb's copy carries only in-frame clones and drops some. Of tens of thousands of clones listed, approximately 70% are singletons. The sequenced material came from CD4+ T cells from blood buffy coats. The receptor set was obtained from a human donor in good health.

The sample holds one count of this clone. This chain connects TRBV5-4 to TRBJ1-2, with 8 bases matching TRBD1. Germline loops: CDR1 SGHNT, CDR2 YYREEE (reference sequence). The length of the CDR3 is 14 residues. Trimming at V came to 5 bases and at J to 8 bases, leaving 11 bases not matched to a gene. The chain's CDR3 is CASSVVGQGEGYTF. DNA for the CDR3: TGTGCCAGCAGTGTAGTCGGACAGGGAGAGGGCTACACCTTC.

This clone appeared a few times. The rearrangement links TRBV10-3 to TRBJ1-6; 7 bases align to TRBD1. CDR3 size: 13 residues. The ends lost 6 bases at V and 8 bases at J; junction bases unmatched: 4. CDR1 is ENHRY and CDR2 is SYGVKD in the germline V gene. The CDR3 is CAIRGTGDSPLHF. CDR3 bases: TGTGCCATCAGGGGCACAGGGGATTCACCCCTCCACTTT.

The rearrangement joins TRBV7-9 to TRBJ1-2; possible D gene TRBD1, 6 bases. The V gene's germline CDR1 is SEHNR and CDR2 FQNEAQ (reference sequence). The germline V and J ends were trimmed by 4 bases and 2 bases, with 11 bases remaining between them. This CDR3 has 14 amino acids. The CDR3 region is CASSSSGTNYGYTF. In nucleotides, the CDR3 is TGTGCCAGCAGCTCCTCCGGGACAAACTATGGCTACACCTTC. Full variable domain (remainder filled in from reference TRBV7-9 and TRBJ1-2): DTGVSQNPRHKITKRGQNVTFRCDPISEHNRLYWYRQTLGQGPEFLTYFQNEAQLEKSRLLSDRFSAERPKGSFSTLEIQRTEQGDSAMYLCASSSSGTNYGYTFGSGTRLTVV.

V and J are TRBV15 and TRBJ2-7; D might be TRBD1 (5 bases). CDR3 size: 16 residues. Trimming removed 3 bases at V and 0 bases at J, with 15 bases between. Germline CDR1 and CDR2: LNHNV and YYDKDF (reference sequence). CDR3 nucleotides: TGTGCCACCAGCAGCGTCTCAGGGCTTTTCTCCTACGAGCAGTACTTC. Protein sequence: CATSSVSGLFSYEQYF.

The gene calls are TRBV27 and TRBJ1-1; D not resolved. The V end was cut by 5 bases, the J end by 3 bases, with 10 bases between. Germline lookup yields CDR1 MNHEY and CDR2 SMNVEV (reference sequence). This CDR3 is built from 13 residues. Here the CDR3 reads CASSVGRHTEAFF. Here the CDR3 DNA reads TGTGCCAGCAGTGTAGGGAGGCACACTGAAGCTTTCTTT.

This clone showed up just once. The chain employs TRBV27 and TRBJ1-2, with D perhaps TRBD1 (6 bases). CDR1 is MNHEY and CDR2 is SMNVEV in the germline V gene (reference sequence). Between the trimmed V and J ends, which lost 5 bases and 4 bases, there was a span of 14 bases. The CDR3 extends over 14 amino acids. The CDR3 reads CASSADRFGYGYTF. In DNA, the CDR3 is TGTGCCAGCAGTGCGGACAGATTCGGCTATGGCTACACCTTC.

The CDR3 sequence: CASSLVTGVYNEQFF. CDR3 DNA: TGTGCCAGCAGCTTAGTGACAGGTGTCTACAATGAGCAGTTCTTC. This rearrangement joins TRBV7-2 to TRBJ2-1, with D perhaps TRBD1 (6 bases). CDR3 length equals 15 residues. Per germline, CDR1 SGHTA and CDR2 FQGNSA. V dropped 1 base and J dropped 3 bases, with 10 bases sitting between them.

This sequence joins TRBV5-1 and TRBJ2-5, with 9 bases fitting TRBD1. Germline V gene sequence: CDR1 SGHRS, CDR2 YFSETQ. Trimming at V came to 4 bases and at J to 2 bases, leaving 9 bases not matched to a gene. This CDR3 spans 16 amino acids. The DNA for the CDR3 is TGCGCCAGCAGCCCACTGACAGGGGGAGGACAAGAGACCCAGTACTTC. This encodes CASSPLTGGGQETQYF.

J is TRBJ2-1 and V is TRBV4-3; 7 bases map to TRBD2. The CDR3 has 15 amino acids. Trimming cost V 2 bases and J 6 bases; bases outside gene matches: 7. Germline CDR1 LGHNA, CDR2 YSLEER. CDR3 in amino acids: CASSQPGLLGNEQFF. The CDR3 DNA sequence: TGCGCCAGCAGCCAACCGGGACTATTAGGCAATGAGCAGTTCTTC.

The rearrangement links TRBV25-1 to TRBJ1-6, with 9 bases fitting TRBD1. V shed 1 base and J 9 bases; nucleotides not matched to a gene: 10. CDR1 MGHDK and CDR2 SYGVNS come from the germline V gene. The CDR3 is 17 amino acids. In nucleotides, the CDR3 is TGTGCCAGCAGTGAATCCTGGACAGGGGAATTCAGTTCACCCCTCCACTTT. The encoded protein is CASSESWTGEFSSPLHF.

J is TRBJ1-5 and V is TRBV11-3; 9 bases agree with TRBD1. The CDR3 runs to 18 residues. Germline V gives CDR1 SGHNT, CDR2 YENEEA. The ends lost 11 bases at V and 1 base at J; junction bases unmatched: 18. The CDR3 DNA reads as TGTGCCCCCCCCCTTCGCGGTCCCGGGACAGGGAGCAATCAGCCCCAGCATTTT. Translation: CAPPLRGPGTGSNQPQHF. Full variable domain (outside the CDR3, taken from reference TRBV11-3 and TRBJ1-5): EAGVVQSPRYKIIEKKQPVAFWCNPISGHNTLYWYLQNLGQGPELLIRYENEEAVDDSQLPKDRFSAERLKGVDSTLKIQPAELGDSAVYLCAPPLRGPGTGSNQPQHFGDGTRLSIL.

The J gene is TRBJ2-2, the V gene TRBV10-3; 9 bases are shared with TRBD2. Germline V gene lookup returns CDR1 ENHRY and CDR2 SYGVKD. V dropped 6 bases and J dropped 1; count of bases not matched to a gene: 9. The CDR3 has 17 amino acids. CDR3 nucleotide sequence: TGTGCCATCAGCGGAAAAGGCGGGGGGGGGAACACCGGGGAGCTGTTTTTT. Protein sequence: CAISGKGGGGNTGELFF.

The V call is TRBV7-2, the J call TRBJ1-6, with D possibly TRBD1 on 5 matching bases. Trimming pared 1 base from V and 4 bases from J, leaving 17 bases between. This CDR3 has 18 residues. The V gene's germline CDR1 is SGHTA and CDR2 FQGNSA. The CDR3 protein is CASSLGISGEGYNSPLHF. The CDR3 nucleotides are TGTGCCAGCAGCTTAGGGATCTCGGGGGAGGGTTATAATTCACCCCTCCACTTT.

The genes are TRBV6-5 and TRBJ2-7; D is undetermined. The CDR3 is 15 amino acids. V dropped 5 bases and J dropped 2 bases, with 16 bases sitting between them. The V gene's germline CDR1 is MNHEY and CDR2 SVGAGI. In DNA, the CDR3 is TGTGCCAGCAGTCGACATCTTTCAGGCACCTACGAGCAGTACTTC. It encodes CASSRHLSGTYEQYF.

The rearrangement joins TRBV4-3 to TRBJ2-7; 8 bases match TRBD1. The CDR3 consists of 16 residues. Germline V lookup: CDR1 LGHNA, CDR2 YSLEER. The J segment lost 2 bases and the V segment lost 0 bases, leaving 6 bases of the junction unmatched. The CDR3 DNA is TGCGCCAGCAGCCAAGATCCCGGACAGGGCGCCTACGAGCAGTACTTC. Encoded protein: CASSQDPGQGAYEQYF.

The CDR3 DNA reads as TGCGCCAGCAGCCAAGTCACTCAGTCTTTAGGTGGAAACACCATATATTTT. Translation gives CASSQVTQSLGGNTIYF. The chain couples TRBV4-3 to TRBJ1-3; D is ambiguous. The ends were cut back, 1 base at V and 3 bases at J, with 16 bases in the middle. The CDR3 has 17 residues. From germline, CDR1 is LGHNA and CDR2 YSLEER.

The V and J genes are TRBV2 and TRBJ2-3; TRBD2 matches 13 bases. J lost 3 bases, V lost 2 bases, and 2 bases had no gene match. Germline CDR1 is SNHLY and CDR2 is FYNNEI. CDR3 length: 16 amino acids. CDR3 loop: CASSEILAGGTDTQYF. In DNA, the CDR3 is TGTGCCAGCAGTGAAATACTAGCGGGAGGGACAGATACGCAGTATTTT.

The chain is built from TRBV5-4 and TRBJ2-5, with a weak D call TRBD2 (5 bases). Deletions cut 2 bases from V and 5 bases from J, with 16 bases between. The CDR3 totals 15 residues. Germline V lookup: CDR1 SGHNT, CDR2 YYREEE (reference sequence). CDR3 coding DNA: TGTGCCAGCAGCTTCAGGACTCCTAGAGGGGAGACCCAGTACTTC. Translated, it gives CASSFRTPRGETQYF.

This rearrangement joins TRBV2 to TRBJ2-5; the D gene is possibly TRBD1 (6 bases). CDR3 size: 14 residues. V lost 2 bases, J lost 5 bases, and 12 bases lay in between. CDR1 SNHLY and CDR2 FYNNEI come from the germline V gene. CDR3 nucleotide sequence: TGTGCCAGCAGTGAACTTGACAGGAGGGAGACCCAGTACTTC. Its protein is CASSELDRRETQYF.

The chain combines TRBV6-6 with TRBJ2-7; D possibly uses TRBD1 or TRBD2 (5 bases each). The CDR3 spans 14 residues. V lost 2 bases, J lost 2 bases, and 10 bases lay in between. Per the germline V gene, CDR1 is MNHNY and CDR2 is SVGAGI (reference sequence). The DNA for the CDR3 is TGTGCCAGCAGTTACCGGGACGGGGCCTACGAGCAGTACTTC. It translates to CASSYRDGAYEQYF.

By sample fraction, this clone is medium-sized (0.01 to 0.1%). This rearrangement joins TRBV6-1 to TRBJ2-3; D perhaps matches TRBD2 (5 bases). The CDR3 length is 15 residues. Trimming removed 4 bases at V and 8 bases at J, with 19 bases between. CDR1 is MNHNS, CDR2 SASEGT, per germline. CDR3: CASSVAAVGVATQYF. CDR3 bases: TGTGCCAGCAGTGTGGCAGCGGTGGGCGTTGCTACGCAGTATTTT.

This clone was seen only a few times. The chain uses TRBV27 and TRBJ2-1, with D perhaps TRBD2 (6 bases). This CDR3 has 13 residues. Germline lookup yields CDR1 MNHEY and CDR2 SMNVEV (reference sequence). Trimming stripped 4 bases from V and 5 bases from J, with 9 bases between. The DNA of the CDR3 is TGTGCCAGCAGTTGGACTACGCACAATGAGCAGTTCTTC. Translation gives CASSWTTHNEQFF.

V gene TRBV30 combines with J gene TRBJ2-7; TRBD2 agrees at 10 bases. The V and J ends lost 0 bases and 6 bases, in that order; junction bases with no gene match: 8. This CDR3 spans 15 amino acids. Germline V gene data show CDR1 as GTSNPN and CDR2 as SVGIG (reference sequence). The chain's CDR3 is CAWSVSFSGRSEQYF. The CDR3 coding sequence is TGTGCCTGGAGTGTTTCGTTTAGCGGGAGGAGCGAGCAGTACTTC. The full variable domain, rest sourced from reference TRBV30 and TRBJ2-7, is SQTIHQWPATLVQPVGSPLSLECTVEGTSNPNLYWYRQAAGRGLQLLFYSVGIGQISSEVPQNLSASRPQDRQFILSSKKLLLSDSGFYLCAWSVSFSGRSEQYFGPGTRLTVT.

The chain links TRBV11-2 to TRBJ2-1, with D perhaps matching TRBD1 or TRBD2 (5 bases each). From germline, CDR1 is SGHAT and CDR2 FQNNGV. The CDR3 totals 14 residues. With 5 bases removed from V and 8 bases from J, the gap between germline ends came to 16 bases. The CDR3 spells CASSGPVRGDEQFF. CDR3 coding DNA: TGTGCCAGCAGCGGACCGGTTCGAGGGGATGAGCAGTTCTTC.

The rearrangement joins TRBV6-5 to TRBJ2-3; TRBD2 aligns across 10 bases. The V segment lost 0 bases and the J segment 6 bases; nucleotides outside the gene matches: 6. The germline V gene encodes CDR1 MNHEY and CDR2 SVGAGI. The CDR3 is 16 residues long. CDR3 protein: CASSYSRTSGQDTQYF. The CDR3 DNA reads as TGTGCCAGCAGTTACTCGCGGACTAGCGGCCAGGATACGCAGTATTTT.

The chain has TRBV5-6 and TRBJ2-3; D gene ambiguous. CDR1 SGHDT and CDR2 YYEEEE come from the germline V gene. The V and J ends lost 2 bases and 0 bases respectively, with 4 bases between them. The CDR3 consists of 13 residues. CDR3 coding DNA: TGTGCCAGCAGCTTACAAAGCACAGATACGCAGTATTTT. This gives the protein CASSLQSTDTQYF.

The V gene is TRBV11-2, the J gene TRBJ1-1, with unresolved D. CDR1 and CDR2 from the germline V gene are SGHAT and FQNNGV. V was trimmed by 1 base and J by 7 bases, leaving 16 bases between them. The CDR3 has 15 amino acids. CDR3 sequence (DNA): TGTGCCAGCAGCTTAGGGGGTATCGGTGGGCGTGAAGCTTTCTTT. Its protein is CASSLGGIGGREAFF.

V gene TRBV10-2 combines with J gene TRBJ2-1, with 14 bases identical to TRBD2. CDR3 size: 20 residues. Germline V gene sequence: CDR1 WSHSY, CDR2 SAAADI. Unmatched junction bases numbered 20, after V lost 4 bases and J lost 9 bases. This CDR3 is CASSAQSGTSGSIGRAEQFF. As DNA, the CDR3 is TGCGCCAGCAGTGCTCAATCCGGGACTAGCGGGAGCATTGGTAGGGCTGAGCAGTTCTTC.

The chain couples TRBV2 to TRBJ1-1; possible D gene TRBD1, 5 bases. Trimming stripped 8 bases from V and 0 bases from J, with 13 bases between. Germline CDR1 reads SNHLY; CDR2 reads FYNNEI. The CDR3 covers 14 residues. The CDR3 DNA is TGTGCCAGCGTCCCCGGGGGGATGAACACTGAAGCTTTCTTT. Protein: CASVPGGMNTEAFF. Full variable domain (outside the CDR3, taken from reference TRBV2 and TRBJ1-1): EPEVTQTPSHQVTQMGQEVILRCVPISNHLYFYWYRQILGQKVEFLVSFYNNEISEKSEIFDDQFSVERPDGSNFTLKIRSTKLEDSAMYFCASVPGGMNTEAFFGQGTRLTVV.

The chain joins TRBV5-5 to TRBJ2-3; perhaps TRBD1 as D (7 bases). The CDR3 spans 12 residues. Germline CDR1 reads SGHKS; CDR2 reads YYEKEE (reference sequence). Trimming cost V 3 bases and J 6 bases, with 8 bases left between them. The CDR3 spells CASSSGGDTQYF. DNA of the CDR3: TGTGCCAGCAGCTCAGGGGGGGATACGCAGTATTTT.